This T cell receptor (beta chain) was captured by sequencing in a study of blood T cell repertoires in COVID-19. Study at large: Samples of COVID-19 (acute and convalescent) were obtained from the United States, Italy and Spain. T cells, B-cell-depleted T cells, or PBMCs provided the cDNA or gDNA that served as material.

Authors' processing steps: Researchers report that nucleated cell counts were estimated from reference gene primer amplification. Assay: immunoSEQ multiplex PCR; the TCRdb copy retains only in-frame clones and omits some. V, J and clone size derive from that table, while D and trimming were established from the DNA sequence. The table records 340,000 or so clones, roughly 84% of them present only once. This CDR3 comprises 15 residues. CDR1 and CDR2 (germline): WNHNN, SYGVQD (reference sequence). V dropped 0 bases and J dropped 0 bases, with 6 bases sitting between them. The receptor's source is a man aged 50-59 years with active or convalescent COVID-19. This rearrangement joins TRBV10-1 to TRBJ2-1; D possibly corresponds to TRBD1 (5 bases). Sequencing was done on a sample of peripheral blood. The CDR3 here is CASSESDSSYNEQFF. Here the CDR3 DNA reads TGCGCCAGCAGTGAGTCCGACAGCTCCTACAATGAGCAGTTCTTC.